The rows below give T cell receptor beta chains drawn from one sample of a study of blood T cell repertoires in COVID-19. Data came from immunoSEQ multiplex PCR; TCRdb stores just in-frame clones and leaves some out. The sample consists of over 110,000 clones, around 84% of them appearing once. The sequencing sample was made of peripheral blood. The receptor set was obtained from a man between 60 and 75 years old with active or convalescent COVID-19. Each CDR3 is given with its conserved first and last residue. A D gene is named only where the DNA matches it firmly. Size tells how often a clone was seen (once, few, many) or the class of an expanded clone, and some rows leave it out.

once,TRBJ2-5,TRBV5-1,-,CASSPVQGFLETQYF,TGCGCCAGCAGCCCGGTCCAGGGGTTTTTGGAGACCCAGTACTTC
-,TRBJ1-4,TRBV30,TRBD1,CAWGPGQGALSEKLFF,TGTGCCTGGGGGCCGGGACAGGGGGCCTTGAGTGAAAAACTGTTTTTT
-,TRBJ1-3,TRBV18,-,CASSPPGARVRANSGNTIYF,TGTGCCAGCTCACCACCGGGGGCACGAGTCAGGGCGAACTCTGGAAACACCATATATTTT
-,TRBJ2-5,TRBV6-5,-,CASSYSSRGQETQYF,TGTGCCAGCAGTTACTCGTCCCGGGGGCAAGAGACCCAGTACTTC
-,TRBJ2-7,TRBV4-3,-,CASSQYGGGANSYEQYF,TGCGCCAGCAGCCAATATGGAGGTGGAGCCAACTCCTACGAGCAGTACTTC
-,TRBJ1-2,TRBV19,-,CASSIQINYGYTF,TGTGCCAGTAGTATCCAGATTAACTATGGCTACACCTTC
-,TRBJ1-2,TRBV9,-,CASSVESAGIYGYTF,TGTGCCAGCAGCGTAGAGTCGGCAGGGATATATGGCTACACCTTC
-,TRBJ2-6,TRBV7-2,-,CASSPQVISGANVLTF,TGTGCCAGCAGCCCACAGGTAATCTCTGGGGCCAACGTCCTGACTTTC
-,TRBJ2-1,TRBV6-5,-,CASSYLEGSTYNEQFF,TGTGCCAGCAGTTACTTGGAGGGGTCCACCTACAATGAGCAGTTCTTC
-,TRBJ2-2,TRBV6-5,-,CASRWDKTNTGELFF,TGTGCCAGCAGGTGGGACAAAACGAACACCGGGGAGCTGTTTTTT
-,TRBJ1-2,TRBV4-3,TRBD1,CASSQDEAGGSSYGYTF,TGCGCCAGCAGCCAAGATGAGGCAGGGGGCTCTAGCTATGGCTACACCTTC
-,TRBJ1-1,TRBV29-1,-,CSVGGRVGTEAFF,TGCAGCGTTGGGGGCCGTGTGGGCACTGAAGCTTTCTTT
-,TRBJ1-6,TRBV3-1/TRBV3-2,-,CASSRWENNSPLHF,TGTGCCAGCAGCCGGTGGGAGAATAATTCACCCCTCCACTTT
-,TRBJ2-2,TRBV5-1,TRBD2,CASAEGAGGNTGELFF,TGCGCCAGTGCAGAAGGGGCGGGAGGAAACACCGGGGAGCTGTTTTTT
-,TRBJ1-4,TRBV29-1,-,CSVRDANEKLFF,TGCAGCGTTCGAGATGCTAATGAAAAACTGTTTTTT
-,TRBJ2-1,TRBV7-2,-,CASSLNGGGRNEQFF,TGTGCCAGCAGCTTGAATGGGGGGGGGCGCAATGAGCAGTTCTTC
-,TRBJ1-1,TRBV6-5,-,CASSYSTLPTEAFF,TGTGCCAGCAGTTACTCGACACTGCCCACTGAAGCTTTCTTT
once,TRBJ2-7,TRBV6-5,-,CASTNAGPTYEQYF,TGTGCCAGCACTAACGCAGGGCCCACCTACGAGCAGTACTTC
-,TRBJ2-2,TRBV4-3,-,CASSQVYGELFF,TGCGCCAGCAGCCAAGTTTACGGGGAGCTGTTTTTT
-,TRBJ1-3,TRBV5-1,-,CASSLVANSGNTIYF,TGCGCCAGCAGCTTGGTGGCCAACTCTGGAAACACCATATATTTT
-,TRBJ1-2,TRBV6-2/TRBV6-3,TRBD1,CASSYGTAFGYTF,TGTGCCAGCAGTTACGGGACAGCCTTCGGCTACACCTTC
-,TRBJ1-1,TRBV29-1,TRBD1,CSVHNLTGAVAFF,TGCAGCGTCCATAACCTGACAGGGGCGGTAGCTTTCTTT
once,TRBJ1-2,TRBV6-1,-,CASSETRGNYGYTF,TGTGCCAGCAGTGAAACCAGGGGAAACTATGGCTACACCTTC
-,TRBJ2-1,TRBV5-1,-,CASTREGGAYNEQFF,TGCGCCAGCACCCGAGAGGGGGGGGCCTACAATGAGCAGTTCTTC
-,TRBJ2-1,TRBV5-1,-,CASSLEETGEQFF,TGCGCCAGCAGCTTGGAAGAGACTGGAGAGCAGTTCTTC
-,TRBJ2-5,TRBV9,TRBD2,CASCVCGVLTSGSLYQETQYF,TGTGCCAGCTGCGTGTGTGGGGTACTTACTAGCGGGTCCTTGTACCAAGAGACCCAGTACTTC
-,TRBJ1-4,TRBV6-5,-,CASSYSPEANEKLFF,TGTGCCAGCAGTTACTCCCCAGAGGCCAATGAAAAACTGTTTTTT
-,TRBJ1-2,TRBV14,TRBD1,CASSTRPGQFGYTF,TGTGCCAGCAGCACCCGACCGGGACAGTTTGGCTACACCTTC
-,TRBJ2-2,TRBV11-2,-,CASSRTNTGELFF,TGTGCCAGCAGCCGGACTAACACCGGGGAGCTGTTTTTT
few,TRBJ1-1,TRBV10-3,-,CAISQDRSNTEAFF,TGTGCCATCAGTCAGGACAGATCCAACACTGAAGCTTTCTTT
-,TRBJ1-1,TRBV5-6,-,CASSLQTEAFF,TGTGCCAGCAGCTTGCAAACTGAAGCTTTCTTT
-,TRBJ1-2,TRBV4-1,-,CASSRTMREGYTF,TGCGCCAGCAGCCGCACGATGAGGGAGGGCTACACCTTC
-,TRBJ2-1,TRBV5-6,TRBD1,CASSLAALGQSYNEQFF,TGTGCCAGCAGCTTGGCCGCGTTGGGACAGAGCTACAATGAGCAGTTCTTC
-,TRBJ1-5,TRBV9,TRBD1,CASSLGQGSNQPQHF,TGTGCCAGCAGCCTAGGACAGGGTAGCAATCAGCCCCAGCATTTT
-,TRBJ2-1,TRBV5-1,TRBD2,CASSRTSGGTYNEQFF,TGCGCCAGCAGCCGGACTAGCGGGGGGACGTACAATGAGCAGTTCTTC
-,TRBJ1-1,TRBV6-5,-,CASSYLEGTEAFF,TGTGCCAGCAGTTATCTGGAGGGCACTGAAGCTTTCTTT
-,TRBJ1-4,TRBV6-5,-,CASSYTRVGLEKLFF,TGTGCCAGCAGTTACACCAGGGTTGGGTTAGAAAAACTGTTTTTT
-,TRBJ1-3,TRBV6-6,-,CASSSLTGPSGNTIYF,TGTGCCAGCAGTTCCCTGACAGGTCCCTCTGGAAACACCATATATTTT
few,TRBJ1-2,TRBV11-3,-,CASSLNRVQGYGYTF,TGTGCCAGCAGCTTAAACAGGGTCCAAGGTTATGGCTACACCTTC
-,TRBJ1-2,TRBV5-5,TRBD1,CASSLQSWMGQGDGGYTF,TGTGCCAGCAGCTTGCAAAGTTGGATGGGTCAGGGGGACGGGGGCTACACCTTC
-,TRBJ1-1,TRBV30,-,CAWSVQRGTEAFF,TGTGCCTGGAGTGTACAGCGGGGGACTGAAGCTTTCTTT
-,TRBJ2-1,TRBV2,-,CASRSGAYRNEQFF,TGTGCCAGCAGATCAGGGGCGTACAGGAATGAGCAGTTCTTC